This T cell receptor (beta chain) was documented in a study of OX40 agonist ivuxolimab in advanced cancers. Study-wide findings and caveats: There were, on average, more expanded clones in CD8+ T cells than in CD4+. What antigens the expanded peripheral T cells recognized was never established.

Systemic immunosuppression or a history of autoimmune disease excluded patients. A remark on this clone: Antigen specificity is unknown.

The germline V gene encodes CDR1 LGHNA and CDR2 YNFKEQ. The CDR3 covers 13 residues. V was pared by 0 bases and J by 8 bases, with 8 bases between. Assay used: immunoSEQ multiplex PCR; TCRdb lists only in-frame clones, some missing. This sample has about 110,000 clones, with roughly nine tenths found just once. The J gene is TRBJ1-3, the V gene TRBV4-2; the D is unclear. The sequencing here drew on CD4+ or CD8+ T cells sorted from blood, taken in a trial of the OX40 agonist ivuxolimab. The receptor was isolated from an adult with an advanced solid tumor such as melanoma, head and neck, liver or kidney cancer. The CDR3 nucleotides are TGTGCCAGCAGCCAAGATCGGGGAGACACCATATATTTT. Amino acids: CASSQDRGDTIYF.